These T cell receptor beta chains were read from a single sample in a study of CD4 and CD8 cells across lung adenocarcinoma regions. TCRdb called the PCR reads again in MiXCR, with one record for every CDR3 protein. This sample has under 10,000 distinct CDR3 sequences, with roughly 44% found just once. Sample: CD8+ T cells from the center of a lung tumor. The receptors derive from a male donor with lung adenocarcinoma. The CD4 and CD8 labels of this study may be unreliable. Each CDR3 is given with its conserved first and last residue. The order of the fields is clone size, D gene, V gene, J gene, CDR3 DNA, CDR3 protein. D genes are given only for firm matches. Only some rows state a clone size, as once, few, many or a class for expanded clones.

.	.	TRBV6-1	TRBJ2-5	TGTTCCTGCGCGGGGCTCGGGGGCGCTGACCAAGACACCCAGTACTTC	CSCAGLGGADQDTQYF
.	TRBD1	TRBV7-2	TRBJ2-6	TGTGCCAGCATCCCGGGACAGGGGGCTTCTGGGGCCAACGTCCTGACTTTC	CASIPGQGASGANVLTF
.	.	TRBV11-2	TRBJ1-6	TGTGCCAGCAGCTTAGGCGGGGGGGGTTCACCCCTCCACTTT	CASSLGGGGSPLHF
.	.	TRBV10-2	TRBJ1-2	TGCGCCAGCAACCCTGGGGGCCGCGGTGGCTACACCTTC	CASNPGGRGGYTF
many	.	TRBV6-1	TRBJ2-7	TGTGCCAGCAGGGACTACCAAAGCTCCTACGAGCAGTACTTC	CASRDYQSSYEQYF
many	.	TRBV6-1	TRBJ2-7	TGTGCCAGCAGTCGCGATATGGGCTACGAGCAGTACTTC	CASSRDMGYEQYF
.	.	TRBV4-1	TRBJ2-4	TGCGCCAGCAGCCAAGTAGGGGGGGGGGGGGGTCGTGACCAAGACATTCAGTACTTC	CASSQVGGGGGRDQDIQYF
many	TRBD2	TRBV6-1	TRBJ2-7	TGTGCCAGCAGTACCGGGACTAGCGTCTCCTACGAGCAGTACTTC	CASSTGTSVSYEQYF
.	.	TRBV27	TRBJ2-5	TGTGCCAGCAGTTCTCACATGGGGCCCGGGACCCAGTACTTC	CASSSHMGPGTQYF
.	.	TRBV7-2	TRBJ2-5	TGTGCCAGCAGCGCGGACCCGCGGGAGACCCAGTACTTC	CASSADPRETQYF
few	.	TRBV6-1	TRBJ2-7	TGTGCCAGCAGTCGGACAGTCTACGAGCAGTACTTC	CASSRTVYEQYF
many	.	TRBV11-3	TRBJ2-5	TGTGCCAGCAGCACGGGGGACAGTGAAGAGACCCAGTACTTC	CASSTGDSEETQYF